The source of this T cell receptor (beta chain) is a study of response to subunit inactivated influenza vaccine. TCRdb redid the calling of the RT-PCR reads with MiXCR, one entry per CDR3 protein. In the table there are about 570,000 distinct CDR3 sequences, 10% to 12% of which are singletons. Germline V gene lookup returns CDR1 SGHTA and CDR2 FQGNSA. V was cut by 5 bases and J by 4 bases, with 19 bases left in between. This CDR3 comprises 16 residues. The table lists this clonotype with a few counts. These data were also reused for a study on T cells expressing NK-cell markers. That study reports: Researchers built TCR beta cDNA using 5'RACE template switching with UMIs. HCMV serostatus: seven of eight sequenced donors positive, one negative. Dominant NKG2C+ clonotype frequencies of roughly 1.0-7.5% of CD8+ T cells were measured in over 5 donors.

The clonotype originates from a man aged 50 to 59 who received an inactivated influenza vaccine. Sequences were derived from PBMCs from blood, sampled on the day of vaccination. The chain recombines TRBV7-2 with TRBJ2-3; D remains ambiguous. The CDR3 loop reads CASSRSLGSFADTQYF. CDR3 nucleotides: TGTGCCAGCAGCCGATCATTGGGAAGTTTCGCAGATACGCAGTATTTT.